These T cell receptor beta chains were read from a single sample in a study of cytomegalovirus exposure and HLA in healthy donors. Sequencing used immunoSEQ multiplex PCR; TCRdb keeps in-frame clones, though not all of them. This sample has 150,000 to 200,000 clones, with roughly 80% found just once. Sequenced sample: PBMCs. These receptors all stem from a man aged 25 to 40 in good health and CMV-seropositive. The CDR3 runs from the conserved cysteine through the conserved F or W. Each record gives: D gene, clone size, J gene, V gene, CDR3 protein, CDR3 DNA. D genes are given only for firm matches. Clone size is shown for a subset of rows, as once, few, many or a class of expanded clone.

TRBD1 | . | TRBJ2-4 | TRBV11-2 | CASSLNRDSKNIQYF | TGTGCCAGCAGCCTAAACCGGGACAGCAAAAACATTCAGTACTTC
. | once | TRBJ1-1 | TRBV7-7 | CASSQDRDTEAFF | TGTGCCAGCAGCCAGGACAGAGACACTGAAGCTTTCTTT
TRBD1 | few | TRBJ1-5 | TRBV10-1 | CARRDRGKQPQHF | TGCGCCAGGAGGGACAGGGGAAAGCAGCCCCAGCATTTT
TRBD1 | . | TRBJ1-2 | TRBV11-1 | CASSSRTGQDGYTF | TGTGCCAGCAGTTCCCGGACAGGCCAGGATGGCTACACCTTC
TRBD1 | few | TRBJ1-1 | TRBV6-5 | CASRLRQGNTEAFF | TGTGCCAGCAGACTCCGACAGGGGAACACTGAAGCTTTCTTT
TRBD1 | . | TRBJ2-7 | TRBV10-3 | CAISQQGAAYEQYF | TGTGCCATCAGCCAACAGGGGGCTGCCTACGAGCAGTACTTC
TRBD1 | . | TRBJ1-2 | TRBV6-5 | CASSRTGRYGYTF | TGTGCCAGCAGTAGGACAGGGCGCTATGGCTACACCTTC
TRBD1 | . | TRBJ2-3 | TRBV19 | CASSIGTDGPGTQYF | TGTGCCAGTAGTATTGGGACAGACGGCCCCGGTACGCAGTATTTT
. | few | TRBJ2-7 | TRBV6-5 | CASSKPGLSSYEQYF | TGTGCCAGCAGTAAGCCGGGACTGAGCTCCTACGAGCAGTACTTC
TRBD1 | . | TRBJ2-7 | TRBV9 | CASSVGTGTYEQYF | TGTGCCAGCAGCGTGGGGACAGGGACGTACGAGCAGTACTTC
. | . | TRBJ2-7 | TRBV28 | CATHGIAGLYEQYF | TGTGCCACCCACGGAATAGCCGGTCTTTACGAGCAGTACTTC
. | . | TRBJ2-3 | TRBV14 | CASSLSRPSTDTQYF | TGTGCCAGCAGCCTCAGTCGCCCCAGCACAGATACGCAGTATTTT
. | . | TRBJ2-7 | TRBV28 | CASSLALGGSYEQYF | TGTGCCAGCAGTTTAGCCCTCGGGGGTTCCTACGAGCAGTACTTC
. | . | TRBJ2-3 | TRBV6-6 | CASTRGSTDTQYF | TGTGCCAGCACCCGGGGTTCGACAGATACGCAGTATTTT
. | . | TRBJ2-6 | TRBV7-6 | CASSLPVIDKAASGANVLTF | TGTGCCAGCAGCTTACCGGTCATCGACAAGGCCGCCTCTGGGGCCAACGTCCTGACTTTC
TRBD2 | once | TRBJ2-1 | TRBV18 | CASSPGGGREQFF | TGTGCCAGCTCACCAGGGGGGGGACGTGAGCAGTTCTTC
. | . | TRBJ2-3 | TRBV19 | CASSMAADLSTDTQYF | TGTGCCAGTAGTATGGCGGCAGACCTTAGCACAGATACGCAGTATTTT
TRBD2 | . | TRBJ2-2 | TRBV10-3 | CAISDKTSGGSTGELFF | TGTGCCATCAGTGATAAAACTAGCGGGGGGTCCACCGGGGAGCTGTTTTTT
. | . | TRBJ1-4 | TRBV29-1 | CSVAQGSATNEKLFF | TGCAGCGTCGCCCAGGGATCTGCGACTAATGAAAAACTGTTTTTT
TRBD2 | . | TRBJ2-7 | TRBV27 | CASSSSGRALYEQYF | TGTGCCAGCAGTAGCAGCGGGAGGGCACTATACGAGCAGTACTTC
TRBD2 | . | TRBJ2-3 | TRBV6-4 | CASSRSGADTQYF | TGTGCCAGCAGTAGAAGCGGGGCAGATACGCAGTATTTT
. | . | TRBJ2-5 | TRBV5-6 | CASSKHETQYF | TGTGCCAGCAGCAAGCACGAGACCCAGTACTTC
. | few | TRBJ2-2 | TRBV15 | CATSREYGSNTGELFF | TGTGCCACCAGCAGAGAATACGGTTCGAACACCGGGGAGCTGTTTTTT
TRBD2 | . | TRBJ2-7 | TRBV2 | CASSSLAGESYEQYF | TGTGCCAGCAGTTCCCTAGCGGGAGAGTCCTACGAGCAGTACTTC
TRBD1 | . | TRBJ2-7 | TRBV2 | CASRVDRGATYEQYF | TGTGCCAGCAGAGTGGACAGGGGAGCTACCTACGAGCAGTACTTC
TRBD1 | . | TRBJ1-5 | TRBV28 | CASRPKTGGRQPQHF | TGTGCCAGCAGACCCAAAACAGGGGGAAGACAGCCCCAGCATTTT
. | . | TRBJ1-5 | TRBV10-3 | CAISESSWGPGEPQHF | TGTGCCATCAGTGAGTCGAGCTGGGGCCCGGGGGAGCCCCAGCATTTT
. | . | TRBJ1-1 | TRBV5-1 | CASRFLWSGDTEAFF | TGCGCCAGCAGATTCTTATGGTCGGGAGACACTGAAGCTTTCTTT
. | . | TRBJ1-5 | TRBV18 | CASSPNPNQPQHF | TGTGCCAGCTCACCAAATCCGAATCAGCCCCAGCATTTT
. | . | TRBJ2-6 | TRBV7-3 | CASSPDGASGANVLTF | TGTGCCAGCAGCCCCGACGGAGCATCTGGGGCCAACGTCCTGACTTTC
. | . | TRBJ1-1 | TRBV28 | CASSLRQENTEAFF | TGTGCCAGCAGTCTTCGACAGGAGAACACTGAAGCTTTCTTT
. | many | TRBJ2-7 | TRBV5-4 | CASSEGLVNEQYF | TGTGCCAGCAGCGAGGGACTGGTCAACGAGCAGTACTTC
. | . | TRBJ2-5 | TRBV6-5 | CASSYSAQETQYF | TGTGCCAGCAGTTACTCGGCCCAGGAGACCCAGTACTTC
TRBD1 | . | TRBJ2-7 | TRBV9 | CASSVGQGAYEQYF | TGTGCCAGCAGCGTAGGCCAGGGGGCCTACGAGCAGTACTTC
. | . | TRBJ1-2 | TRBV6-5 | CASSYSGGAQVYGYTF | TGTGCCAGCAGTTACTCGGGGGGGGCGCAGGTCTATGGCTACACCTTC
TRBD2 | . | TRBJ2-1 | TRBV6-6 | CASSYRAGATEQFF | TGTGCCAGCAGCTATAGAGCGGGGGCGACTGAGCAGTTCTTC
TRBD1 | . | TRBJ2-7 | TRBV15 | CATSRDRWAGGHEQYF | TGTGCCACCAGCAGAGATCGTTGGGCAGGGGGCCACGAGCAGTACTTC
. | . | TRBJ2-1 | TRBV30 | CAWSGQGAGGPRNEQFF | TGTGCCTGGAGTGGACAGGGGGCGGGGGGGCCCCGGAATGAGCAGTTCTTC
. | . | TRBJ1-5 | TRBV19 | CASRRTDQPQHF | TGTGCCAGCAGACGGACAGATCAGCCCCAGCATTTT
. | . | TRBJ1-1 | TRBV7-8 | CASSHREGRTEAFF | TGTGCCAGCAGCCACCGGGAGGGACGAACTGAAGCTTTCTTT
. | . | TRBJ2-7 | TRBV10-3 | CAISERSRGSSYEQYF | TGTGCCATCAGTGAGAGGTCGCGGGGAAGCTCCTACGAGCAGTACTTC
. | once | TRBJ2-7 | TRBV23-1 | CASSQSGENYEQYF | TGCGCCAGCAGTCAATCTGGAGAAAACTACGAGCAGTACTTC